This T cell receptor (beta chain) comes out of a study of CD8 T cells in Susac syndrome. The multiple sclerosis controls were treatment-naive patients affected by stable or active relapsing-remitting disease. An input of roughly 0.45 to 1 ug of RNA was subjected to reverse transcription using random hexamers. TCRdb ran MiXCR on the immunoSEQ multiplex PCR reads and lists one entry per CDR3 protein. The sample has 150,000 to 200,000 distinct CDR3 sequences; approximately 93% are singletons. Germline assignment: CDR1 MNHEY and CDR2 SVGEGT. The CDR3 covers 13 residues. Trimming stripped 7 bases from V and 3 bases from J, with 13 bases between.

The clonotype was recovered from a human donor with multiple sclerosis. The sequenced sample consisted of CD4+ T cells from PBMCs. This chain uses TRBV6-2 or TRBV6-3 with TRBJ2-7, with D possibly being TRBD1 (6 bases). CDR3 region: CASTRDTYYEQYF. As DNA, the CDR3 is TGTGCCAGCACCAGGGACACCTACTACGAGCAGTACTTC.